Each of the 32 T cell receptor beta chains below was sequenced from the same sample in a study of cytomegalovirus exposure and HLA in healthy donors. PCR amplification relied on 60 Vbeta primers (plus 13 Jbeta primers). TCRdb keeps only in-frame clones here, not all; method: immunoSEQ multiplex PCR. The sample carries about 89,000 clones, 76% recorded once. What was sequenced was PBMCs. The receptor source for this set is a male donor in good health and CMV-seronegative.

The gene calls are TRBV5-5 and TRBJ1-4, with a weak D call TRBD1 (6 bases). V gave up 2 bases and J gave up 5 bases, with 10 bases separating them. Germline CDR1 reads SGHKS; CDR2 reads YYEKEE (reference sequence). This CDR3 spans 14 amino acids. CDR3 coding DNA: TGTGCCAGCAGCTTCGAACAGGGCAATGAAAAACTGTTTTTT. This gives the protein CASSFEQGNEKLFF.

The rearrangement links TRBV6-5 to TRBJ1-3; no reliable D call. Trimming shortened V by 0 bases and J by 6 bases, and 9 bases separated the two germline ends. This CDR3 has 14 residues. The V gene's germline CDR1 is MNHEY and CDR2 SVGAGI. The CDR3 DNA reads as TGTGCCAGCAGTTACTCGGAGGATGCAAACACCATATATTTT. Translation gives CASSYSEDANTIYF.

DNA for the CDR3: TGTGCCAGCAGCTTAGAGCAGGGGTGGGAAAAACTGTTTTTT. Amino acid sequence: CASSLEQGWEKLFF. The V call is TRBV7-2, the J call TRBJ1-4; D may be TRBD1 (6 bases). Looked up from germline, CDR1 is SGHTA and CDR2 is FQGNSA. This CDR3 comprises 14 residues. V gave up 1 base and J gave up 8 bases, with 11 bases separating them.

The chain uses TRBV6-1 and TRBJ1-2; D remains unclear. The CDR3 spans 13 residues. Germline loops: CDR1 MNHNS, CDR2 SASEGT. Trimming took off 2 bases at V and 8 bases at J, with 12 bases between the two ends. The CDR3 nucleotides are TGTGCCAGCAGTGAAAACAGTCGCGTCGGCTACACCTTC. Translated: CASSENSRVGYTF.

The chain is built from TRBV27 and TRBJ1-2; tentatively, D is TRBD1 (6 bases). Germline-derived CDR1 and CDR2 are MNHEY and SMNVEV (reference sequence). This CDR3 spans 13 amino acids. Trimming pared 5 bases from V and 2 bases from J, leaving 9 bases between. CDR3 sequence (DNA): TGTGCCAGCAGTCGACAGGACAACTATGGCTACACCTTC. It specifies CASSRQDNYGYTF.

This clone was found once. This chain links TRBV29-1 with TRBJ1-1; D unresolved. Germline lookup yields CDR1 SQVTM and CDR2 ANQGSEA. Trimming removed 6 bases at V and 0 bases at J, with 5 bases between. CDR3 size: 11 residues. The CDR3 DNA reads as TGCAGCGTAGAGATGAACACTGAAGCTTTCTTT. Encoded protein: CSVEMNTEAFF.

This chain uses TRBV5-5 with TRBJ2-2, with TRBD1 as a possible D gene (5 bases). The CDR3 sequence is 15 residues long. Germline V CDR1 and CDR2: SGHKS, YYEKEE (reference sequence). Trimming removed 2 bases at V and 1 base at J, with 9 bases between. The CDR3 loop reads CASSFDRQNTGELFF. In nucleotides, the CDR3 is TGTGCCAGCAGCTTCGACAGACAGAACACCGGGGAGCTGTTTTTT.

The chain recombines TRBV18 with TRBJ1-5; no definite D call. V was trimmed by 6 bases and J by 4 bases, leaving 10 bases between them. This CDR3 spans 13 amino acids. The germline CDR1 and CDR2 sequences are KGHSH and LQKENI. The CDR3 DNA reads as TGTGCCAGCTCTCCTGAGTTTAATCAGCCCCAGCATTTT. Translation: CASSPEFNQPQHF.

This clone has more than one count but fewer than ten. The chain recombines TRBV10-3 with TRBJ1-2; 7 bases fit TRBD1. V was pared by 11 bases and J by 3 bases, with 6 bases of the junction left unmatched. Germline V lookup: CDR1 ENHRY, CDR2 SYGVKD. The CDR3 totals 12 residues. The chain's CDR3 is CAGGTADYGYTF. CDR3 DNA: TGTGCCGGGGGGACAGCCGACTATGGCTACACCTTC.

The CDR3: CAISESAREEKLFF. As DNA, the CDR3 is TGTGCCATCAGTGAGTCGGCCCGGGAAGAAAAACTGTTTTTT. The chain carries TRBV10-3 and TRBJ1-4; D unclear. Germline-derived CDR1 and CDR2 are ENHRY and SYGVKD. The length of the CDR3 is 14 residues. Between the trimmed V and J ends, which lost 0 bases and 8 bases, there was a span of 10 bases.

The table lists this clone with a count of one. The chain has TRBV11-3 and TRBJ1-6, with D maybe TRBD1 (5 bases). The germline V gene has CDR1 SGHNT and CDR2 YENEEA. With 3 bases removed from V and 5 bases from J, the gap between germline ends came to 11 bases. The CDR3 is 15 residues long. CDR3 in amino acids: CASSFKRQNNSPLHF. Written as DNA, the CDR3 is TGTGCCAGCAGCTTTAAGAGACAGAATAATTCACCCCTCCACTTT.

This clone was counted once. The chain links TRBV28 to TRBJ1-1, with D uncertain. Between the trimmed V and J ends, which lost 3 bases and 1 base, there was a span of 18 bases. CDR1 and CDR2 from the germline V gene are MDHEN and SYDVKM. The CDR3 runs 17 residues. CDR3 nucleotides: TGTGCCAGCAGTTTCTTGCTCTTAATCAGGCAGAACACTGAAGCTTTCTTT. Its translation: CASSFLLLIRQNTEAFF.

The CDR3, as DNA: TGTGCCAGCAGTTTCCAGTTCTCCTACGAGCAGTACTTC. It is translated as CASSFQFSYEQYF. This chain uses TRBV27 with TRBJ2-7; the D is unclear. Germline CDR1 and CDR2: MNHEY and SMNVEV (reference sequence). This CDR3 has 13 residues. The V and J ends lost 3 bases and 0 bases respectively, with 6 bases between them.

The CDR3 DNA is TGTGCCAGCAGAGCGTCGAGGCCTAGCGGGGGAGAGGATATGTTTGGAGATACGCAGTATTTT. Its protein product is CASRASRPSGGEDMFGDTQYF. The genes are TRBV2 and TRBJ2-3; 10 nucleotides line up with TRBD2. Germline V lookup: CDR1 SNHLY, CDR2 FYNNEI. The V segment lost 6 bases and the J segment 5 bases; nucleotides outside the gene matches: 26. There are 21 residues in the CDR3.

This chain uses TRBV6-5 with TRBJ2-5, with 9 positions matching TRBD1. Germline CDR1 MNHEY, CDR2 SVGAGI. This CDR3 spans 13 amino acids. V trimming: 11 bases; J trimming: 0 bases; junction bases outside the gene matches: 4. The CDR3 DNA reads TGTGCCTCGGGGACAGGGAACCAAGAGACCCAGTACTTC. Protein product: CASGTGNQETQYF.

The V gene is TRBV5-1, the J gene TRBJ2-3; D is perhaps TRBD1 (6 bases). Between the trimmed V and J ends, which lost 6 bases and 1 base, there was a span of 24 bases. Germline CDR1 and CDR2: SGHRS and YFSETQ. This CDR3 comprises 18 residues. CDR3 DNA sequence: TGCGCCAGCATGAGGTCCGCCCAGGGGTTAGTTGGCACAGATACGCAGTATTTT. It yields the protein CASMRSAQGLVGTDTQYF. The variable domain in full, completed from reference TRBV5-1 and TRBJ2-3, reads KAGVTQTPRYLIKTRGQQVTLSCSPISGHRSVSWYQQTPGQGLQFLFEYFSETQRNKGNFPGRFSGRQFSNSRSEMNVSTLELGDSALYLCASMRSAQGLVGTDTQYFGPGTRLTVL.

This clone is medium-sized in the sample. This rearrangement joins TRBV27 to TRBJ1-1; a possible D gene is TRBD1 (6 bases). CDR1 is MNHEY and CDR2 is SMNVEV in the germline V gene (reference sequence). The CDR3 extends over 11 amino acids. Trimming pared 7 bases from V and 10 bases from J, leaving 13 bases between. The CDR3 region has the DNA TGTGCCAGCAAAACCCAGGGGACAGCTTTCTTT. It specifies CASKTQGTAFF.

The chain carries TRBV30 and TRBJ1-5; a weak D match, TRBD1 (5 bases). CDR1 and CDR2 from the germline V gene are GTSNPN and SVGIG (reference sequence). The CDR3 sequence is 13 residues long. Trimming shortened V by 5 bases and J by 6 bases, and 14 bases separated the two germline ends. CDR3 amino acids: CAWGQGRSQPQHF. The DNA of the CDR3 is TGTGCCTGGGGCCAGGGTCGGAGTCAGCCCCAGCATTTT.

As regards this clone: The same CDR3 is also encoded by other DNA sequences in this sample. This chain connects TRBV27 to TRBJ2-1; TRBD2 is a possible D gene (6 bases). The CDR3 covers 15 residues. The V gene lost 1 base and the J gene lost 2 bases, with 9 bases spanning the gap. Germline CDR1 is MNHEY and CDR2 is SMNVEV (reference sequence). CDR3 DNA: TGTGCCAGCAGTTTATTACTAGCACCCTACAATGAGCAGTTCTTC. As protein: CASSLLLAPYNEQFF.

The chain carries TRBV6-5 and TRBJ1-1, with D unclear. The CDR3 has 13 residues. Germline loops: CDR1 MNHEY, CDR2 SVGAGI. V was clipped by 6 bases and J by 5 bases, with 13 bases between them. The CDR3 reads CASSRSGVTEAFF. The CDR3 region has the DNA TGTGCCAGCAGCCGCTCCGGGGTTACTGAAGCTTTCTTT.

This chain connects TRBV5-1 to TRBJ2-5, with D possibly being TRBD1 (6 bases). The germline V and J ends were trimmed by 3 bases and 4 bases, with 10 bases remaining between them. CDR1 and CDR2 (germline): SGHRS, YFSETQ. CDR3 length: 13 residues. The CDR3 DNA sequence: TGCGCCAGCAGCTATTCAGGGGCAGAGACCCAGTACTTC. It specifies CASSYSGAETQYF.

This clone is a singleton in its sample. This chain joins TRBV28 and TRBJ2-1, with a weak D call TRBD1 (6 bases). Germline CDR1 and CDR2: MDHEN and SYDVKM. CDR3 length: 12 amino acids. V dropped 7 bases and J dropped 10 bases, with 14 bases sitting between them. The CDR3 here is CASTLIGGEQFF. DNA for the CDR3: TGTGCCAGCACCCTGATTGGGGGCGAGCAGTTCTTC.

This chain links TRBV27 with TRBJ2-3; D possibly corresponds to TRBD2 (6 bases). The CDR3 spans 14 residues. Germline V gene data show CDR1 as MNHEY and CDR2 as SMNVEV (reference sequence). The V and J ends lost 0 bases and 6 bases respectively, with 10 bases between them. CDR3 protein: CASSLSGREDTQYF. Written as DNA, the CDR3 is TGTGCCAGCAGTTTATCGGGTCGGGAGGATACGCAGTATTTT.

CDR3 sequence reads: CASSEQETQYF. The CDR3 DNA follows: TGTGCCAGCAGCGAGCAAGAGACCCAGTACTTC. The genes are TRBV2 and TRBJ2-5; D remains ambiguous. The CDR3 is 11 amino acids. Germline lookup yields CDR1 SNHLY and CDR2 FYNNEI. V lost 6 bases, J lost 2 bases, and 4 bases lay in between.

The chain employs TRBV5-1 and TRBJ1-4; D is possibly TRBD1 (5 bases). The CDR3 consists of 13 residues. Germline-derived CDR1 and CDR2 are SGHRS and YFSETQ. V was shortened by 5 bases and J by 7 bases, with 12 bases between the two germline ends. The CDR3 sequence is CASSLRGSEKLFF. The CDR3 DNA sequence: TGCGCCAGCAGTTTAAGGGGTAGTGAAAAACTGTTTTTT. The full variable domain, completed using reference TRBV5-1 and TRBJ1-4, is KAGVTQTPRYLIKTRGQQVTLSCSPISGHRSVSWYQQTPGQGLQFLFEYFSETQRNKGNFPGRFSGRQFSNSRSEMNVSTLELGDSALYLCASSLRGSEKLFFGSGTQLSVL.

V is TRBV4-3 and J is TRBJ1-2; weak D call: TRBD1 (5 bases). Per the germline V gene, CDR1 is LGHNA and CDR2 is YSLEER. The V and J ends lost 3 bases and 1 base respectively, with 6 bases between them. The CDR3 sequence is 13 residues long. CDR3: CASSQDINYGYTF. The CDR3 DNA sequence: TGCGCCAGCAGCCAGGACATTAACTATGGCTACACCTTC.

The chain recombines TRBV10-3 with TRBJ2-2, with 12 bases fitting TRBD2. The CDR3 spans 19 residues. Trimming at V came to 6 bases and at J to 0 bases, leaving 11 bases not matched to a gene. The germline V gene encodes CDR1 ENHRY and CDR2 SYGVKD. The CDR3 protein is CAISPSSGRAEANTGELFF. CDR3 sequence (DNA): TGTGCCATCAGCCCTTCTAGCGGGAGGGCCGAAGCGAACACCGGGGAGCTGTTTTTT.

The genes are TRBV19 and TRBJ2-7; D is perhaps TRBD2 (5 bases). CDR3 length equals 13 residues. Germline V lookup: CDR1 LNHDA, CDR2 SQIVND (reference sequence). V dropped 5 bases and J dropped 4 bases, with 12 bases sitting between them. The CDR3: CASSSSGIYEQYF. CDR3 coding DNA: TGTGCCAGTAGTTCCAGCGGAATATACGAGCAGTACTTC.

The genes are TRBV25-1 and TRBJ2-3; D is unresolved. Germline lookup yields CDR1 MGHDK and CDR2 SYGVNS. The CDR3 has 14 residues. Trimming left V 1 base short and J 7 bases short, with 12 bases between. CDR3 nucleotide sequence: TGTGCCAGCAGTGAATTGTACAGTATCAATACGCAGTATTTT. It encodes CASSELYSINTQYF. Full variable domain (outside the CDR3, taken from reference TRBV25-1 and TRBJ2-3): EADIYQTPRYLVIGTGKKITLECSQTMGHDKMYWYQQDPGMELHLIHYSYGVNSTEKGDLSSESTVSRIRTEHFPLTLESARPSHTSQYLCASSELYSINTQYFGPGTRLTVL.

The chain carries TRBV27 and TRBJ1-2; tentatively, D is TRBD1 (5 bases). The germline V gene encodes CDR1 MNHEY and CDR2 SMNVEV (reference sequence). The CDR3 consists of 13 residues. V lost 5 bases and J 2 bases, leaving 9 bases between the germline ends. The CDR3 DNA sequence: TGTGCCAGCAGTCGGAGGGGAAACTATGGCTACACCTTC. Translated: CASSRRGNYGYTF.

This chain uses TRBV19 with TRBJ1-4, with D perhaps matching TRBD1 (5 bases). The CDR3 covers 14 residues. Germline values: CDR1 LNHDA, CDR2 SQIVND (reference sequence). V gave up 3 bases and J gave up 0 bases, with 5 bases separating them. This CDR3 reads CASSMTATNEKLFF. In DNA, the CDR3 is TGTGCCAGTAGTATGACAGCAACTAATGAAAAACTGTTTTTT.

V is TRBV4-1 and J is TRBJ2-3; D may be TRBD2 (7 bases). V lost 1 base and J 4 bases, leaving 18 bases between the germline ends. The CDR3 has 17 amino acids. Germline lookup yields CDR1 MGHRA and CDR2 YSYEKL. Written as DNA, the CDR3 is TGCGCCAGCAGCCAAGGGGTAGTGGGGGGGCATGCAGATACGCAGTATTTT. It specifies CASSQGVVGGHADTQYF.